Below are 5 T cell receptor beta chains sequenced from a single sample in a study of blood T cell repertoires in COVID-19. Only in-frame clones appear in the TCRdb table, and some are missing; sequencing was by immunoSEQ multiplex PCR. The sample has about 59,000 clones, around three quarters seen once. Sequenced: peripheral blood. The origin of the receptors is a man in his 60s with acute or convalescent COVID-19.

The chain couples TRBV4-1 to TRBJ1-5, with D perhaps TRBD1 (6 bases). Germline values: CDR1 MGHRA, CDR2 YSYEKL. The CDR3 sequence is 16 residues long. Trimming removed 2 bases from V and 5 bases from J, with 16 bases in between. DNA of the CDR3: TGCGCCAGCAGCCAAAACAGGGTAGGGATCTATCAGCCCCAGCATTTT. It yields the protein CASSQNRVGIYQPQHF.

The chain couples TRBV7-8 to TRBJ2-7; D gene unclear. This CDR3 is built from 16 residues. CDR1 SGHVS and CDR2 FQNEAQ come from the germline V gene. The V end lost 5 bases, the J end lost 5 bases, and 22 bases lay between the germline ends. CDR3 sequence: CASSRLLDPPVHEQYF. In DNA, the CDR3 is TGTGCCAGCAGCCGACTTCTTGATCCCCCGGTCCACGAGCAGTACTTC.

The chain is built from TRBV20-1 and TRBJ2-7; 12 bases map to TRBD2. Germline V gives CDR1 DFQATT, CDR2 SNEGSKA (reference sequence). CDR3 size: 15 residues. V lost 3 bases to trimming and J lost 5 bases; unmatched junction nucleotides: 8. For the CDR3, the DNA is TGCAGTGCTAGTTGGCCGACTAGCGGGAGTGACGAGCAGTACTTC. Amino acid sequence: CSASWPTSGSDEQYF.

This chain uses TRBV4-1 with TRBJ2-4, with D hard to call. CDR3 length equals 15 residues. The V end lost 0 bases, the J end lost 0 bases, and 6 bases lay between the germline ends. Germline CDR1 reads MGHRA; CDR2 reads YSYEKL. The CDR3 bases are TGCGCCAGCAGCCAAGAGGGCACAGCCAAAAACATTCAGTACTTC. Encoded protein: CASSQEGTAKNIQYF.

The chain couples TRBV30 to TRBJ1-2; TRBD1 matches 8 bases. The germline V gene has CDR1 GTSNPN and CDR2 SVGIG (reference sequence). The CDR3 spans 14 residues. With V trimmed by 3 bases and J by 1 base, 4 bases remained unmatched. CDR3 loop: CAWRRDRSNYGYTF. The CDR3 bases are TGTGCCTGGAGGAGGGACAGGAGTAACTATGGCTACACCTTC.